This TCR beta chain was recovered during a study of cytomegalovirus exposure and HLA in healthy donors. Whole-study results and caveats: CMV serostatus stood as the only immune exposure information on hand.

PCR involved 60 Vbeta and 13 Jbeta primers. Data came from immunoSEQ multiplex PCR; TCRdb stores just in-frame clones and leaves some out. The sample gives some 130,000 clones, roughly 85% of which show up once; 6.5% is in the top ten. The CDR3 runs to 13 residues. After removal of 5 bases from V and 10 bases from J, the junction contained 7 bases not matched to a gene. Per the germline V gene, CDR1 is SEHNR and CDR2 is FQNEAQ (reference sequence). As for this clone: Its antigen remains unidentified.

Sequences were obtained from PBMCs. The chain joins TRBV7-9 to TRBJ2-1, with 8 bases fitting TRBD2. The clonotype originates from a man aged 40-49 years in good health and CMV-seropositive. The CDR3 here is CASSLNVAGEQFF. CDR3 DNA sequence: TGTGCCAGCAGCCTAAACGTAGCGGGAGAGCAGTTCTTC.